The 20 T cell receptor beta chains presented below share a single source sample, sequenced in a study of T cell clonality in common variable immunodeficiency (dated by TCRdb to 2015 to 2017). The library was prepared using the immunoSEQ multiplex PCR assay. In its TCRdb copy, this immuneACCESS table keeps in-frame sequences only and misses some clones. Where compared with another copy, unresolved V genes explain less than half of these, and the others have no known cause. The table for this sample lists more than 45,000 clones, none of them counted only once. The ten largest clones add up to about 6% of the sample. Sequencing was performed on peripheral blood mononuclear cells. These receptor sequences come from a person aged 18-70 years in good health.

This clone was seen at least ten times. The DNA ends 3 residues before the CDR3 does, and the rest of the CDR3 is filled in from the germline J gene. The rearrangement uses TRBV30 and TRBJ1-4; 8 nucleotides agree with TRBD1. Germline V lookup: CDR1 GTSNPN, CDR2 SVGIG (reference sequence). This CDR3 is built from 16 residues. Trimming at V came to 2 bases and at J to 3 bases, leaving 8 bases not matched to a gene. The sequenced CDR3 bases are TGTGCCTGGAGTACAGGACAGGGCCTTGCTAATGAAAAA. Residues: CAWSTGQGLANEK. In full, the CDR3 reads CAWSTGQGLANEKLFF. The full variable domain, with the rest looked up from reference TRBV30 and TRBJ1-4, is SQTIHQWPATLVQPVGSPLSLECTVEGTSNPNLYWYRQAAGRGLQLLFYSVGIGQISSEVPQNLSASRPQDRQFILSSKKLLLSDSGFYLCAWSTGQGLANEKLFFGSGTQLSVL.

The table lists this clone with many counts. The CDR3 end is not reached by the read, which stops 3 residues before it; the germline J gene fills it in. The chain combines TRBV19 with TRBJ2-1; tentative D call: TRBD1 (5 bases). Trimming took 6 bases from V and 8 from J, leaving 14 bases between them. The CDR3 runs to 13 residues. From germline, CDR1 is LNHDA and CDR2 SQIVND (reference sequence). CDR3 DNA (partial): TGTGCCAGTAGACTCCAGGGTTTGCATGAG. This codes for CASRLQGLHE. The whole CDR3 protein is CASRLQGLHEQFF.

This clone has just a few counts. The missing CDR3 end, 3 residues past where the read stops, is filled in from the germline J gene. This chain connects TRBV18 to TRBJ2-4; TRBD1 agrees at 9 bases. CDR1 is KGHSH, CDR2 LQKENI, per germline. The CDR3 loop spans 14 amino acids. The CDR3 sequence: CASSPTGTGRGQYF. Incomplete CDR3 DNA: TGTGCCAGCTCACCCACCGGGACAGGGAGGGGT.

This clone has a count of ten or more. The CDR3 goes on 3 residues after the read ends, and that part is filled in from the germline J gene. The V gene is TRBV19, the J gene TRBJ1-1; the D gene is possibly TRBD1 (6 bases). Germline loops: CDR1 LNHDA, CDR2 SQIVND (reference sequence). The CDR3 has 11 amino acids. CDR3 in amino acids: CASPRTVEAFF. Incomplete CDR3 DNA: TGTGCCAGTCCGAGGACAGTGGAA. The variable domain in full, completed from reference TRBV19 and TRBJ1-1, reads DGGITQSPKYLFRKEGQNVTLSCEQNLNHDAMYWYRQDPGQGLRLIYYSQIVNDFQKGDIAEGYSVSREKKESFPLTVTSAQKNPTAFYLCASPRTVEAFFGQGTRLTVV.

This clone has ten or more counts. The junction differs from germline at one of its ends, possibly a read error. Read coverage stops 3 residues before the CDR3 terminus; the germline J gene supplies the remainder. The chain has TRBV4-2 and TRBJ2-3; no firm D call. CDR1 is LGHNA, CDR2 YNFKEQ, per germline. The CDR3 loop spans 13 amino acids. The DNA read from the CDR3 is TGCGCCAGCAGCCAAGATATGGCTTTTACG. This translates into CASSQDMAFT. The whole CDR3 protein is CASSQDMAFTQYF.

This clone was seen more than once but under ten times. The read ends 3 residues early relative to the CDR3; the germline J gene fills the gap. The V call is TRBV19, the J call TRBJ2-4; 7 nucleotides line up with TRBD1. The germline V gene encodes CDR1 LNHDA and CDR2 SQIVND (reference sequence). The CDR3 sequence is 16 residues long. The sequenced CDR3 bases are TGTGCCAGTAGTAAAACCGGGACAGACCTCATCTATGGT. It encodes CASSKTGTDLIYG. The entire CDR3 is CASSKTGTDLIYGQYF. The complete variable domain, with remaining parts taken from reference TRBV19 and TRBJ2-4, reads DGGITQSPKYLFRKEGQNVTLSCEQNLNHDAMYWYRQDPGQGLRLIYYSQIVNDFQKGDIAEGYSVSREKKESFPLTVTSAQKNPTAFYLCASSKTGTDLIYGQYFGAGTRLSVL.

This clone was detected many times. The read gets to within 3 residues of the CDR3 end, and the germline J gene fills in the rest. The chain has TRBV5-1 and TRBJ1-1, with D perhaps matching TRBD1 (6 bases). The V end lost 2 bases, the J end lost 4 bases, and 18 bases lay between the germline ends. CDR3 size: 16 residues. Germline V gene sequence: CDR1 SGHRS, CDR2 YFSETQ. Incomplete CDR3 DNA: TGCGCCAGCAGCTTAGGGCAGGGGTTTGCCGGCACTGAA. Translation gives CASSLGQGFAGTE. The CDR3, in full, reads CASSLGQGFAGTEAFF.

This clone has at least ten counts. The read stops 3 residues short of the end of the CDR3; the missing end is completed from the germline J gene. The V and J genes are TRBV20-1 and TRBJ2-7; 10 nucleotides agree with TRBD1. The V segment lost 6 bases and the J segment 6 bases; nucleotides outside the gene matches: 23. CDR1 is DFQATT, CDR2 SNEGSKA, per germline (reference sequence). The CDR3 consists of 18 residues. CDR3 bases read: TGCAGTGCCATAGTCAGACAGGGGGCTTTGAGGCTCCTGTCCGAG. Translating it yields CSAIVRQGALRLLSE. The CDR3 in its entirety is CSAIVRQGALRLLSEQYF.

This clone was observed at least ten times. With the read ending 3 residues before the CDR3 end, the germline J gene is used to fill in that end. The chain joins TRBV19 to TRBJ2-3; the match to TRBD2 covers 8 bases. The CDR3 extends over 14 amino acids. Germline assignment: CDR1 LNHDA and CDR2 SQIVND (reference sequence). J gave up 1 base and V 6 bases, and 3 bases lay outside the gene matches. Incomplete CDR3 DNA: TGTGCCAGTAGGCGAGCGGGGGGCACAGATACG. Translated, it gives CASRRAGGTDT. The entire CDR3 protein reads CASRRAGGTDTQYF.

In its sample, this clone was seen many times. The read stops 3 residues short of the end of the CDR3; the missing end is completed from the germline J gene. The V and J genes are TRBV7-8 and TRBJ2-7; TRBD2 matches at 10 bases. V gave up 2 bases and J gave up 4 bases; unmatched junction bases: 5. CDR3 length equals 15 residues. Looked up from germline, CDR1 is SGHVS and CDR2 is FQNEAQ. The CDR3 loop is CASSLSSGGAYEQYF. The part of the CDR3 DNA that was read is TGTGCCAGCAGCTTATCTAGCGGGGGCGCTTACGAG.

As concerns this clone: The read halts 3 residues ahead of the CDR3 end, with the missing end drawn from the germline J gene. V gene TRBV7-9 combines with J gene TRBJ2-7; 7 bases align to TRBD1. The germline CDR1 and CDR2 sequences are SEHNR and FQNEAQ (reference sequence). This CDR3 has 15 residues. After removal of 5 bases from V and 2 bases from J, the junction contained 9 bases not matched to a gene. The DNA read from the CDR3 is TGTGCCAGCAGCCCGGTAATCGGACAGGCCTACGAG. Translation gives CASSPVIGQAYE. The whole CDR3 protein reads CASSPVIGQAYEQYF.

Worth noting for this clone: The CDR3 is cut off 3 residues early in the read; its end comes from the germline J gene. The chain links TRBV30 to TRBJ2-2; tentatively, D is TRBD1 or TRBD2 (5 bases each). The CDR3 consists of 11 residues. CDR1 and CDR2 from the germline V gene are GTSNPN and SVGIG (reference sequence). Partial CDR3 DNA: TGTGCCTGGAGTGTAGGGGAGAAG. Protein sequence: CAWSVGEK. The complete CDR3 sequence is CAWSVGEKLFF.

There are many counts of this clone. The CDR3 protein is CASSLDGRGLSVSGANVLTF. The part of the CDR3 DNA that was read is TGCGCCAGCAGCTTGGACGGCAGGGGGCTTAGTGTCTCTGGGGCCAACGTC. This chain joins TRBV5-1 and TRBJ2-6; TRBD1 agrees at 8 bases. The CDR3 end lies 3 residues beyond the end of the read and is filled in from the germline J gene. Unmatched junction bases numbered 11, after V lost 0 bases and J lost 0 bases. The CDR3 loop spans 20 amino acids. Germline CDR1 is SGHRS and CDR2 is YFSETQ.

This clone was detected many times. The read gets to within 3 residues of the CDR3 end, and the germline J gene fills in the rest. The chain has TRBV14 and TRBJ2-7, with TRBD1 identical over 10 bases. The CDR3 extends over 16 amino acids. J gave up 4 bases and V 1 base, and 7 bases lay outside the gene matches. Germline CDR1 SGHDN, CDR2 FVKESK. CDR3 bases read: TGTGCCAGCAGCCAAGCGACAGGGGGCTTTGGGTACGAG. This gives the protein CASSQATGGFGYE. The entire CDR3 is CASSQATGGFGYEQYF.

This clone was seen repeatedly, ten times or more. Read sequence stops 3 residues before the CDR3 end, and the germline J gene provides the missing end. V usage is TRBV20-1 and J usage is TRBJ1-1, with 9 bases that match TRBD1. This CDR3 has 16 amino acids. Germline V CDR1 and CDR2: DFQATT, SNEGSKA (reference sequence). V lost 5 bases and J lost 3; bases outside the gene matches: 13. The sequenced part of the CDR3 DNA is TGCAGTGCTGCACCGGGACAGGGCGGTTGGGACACTGAA. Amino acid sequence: CSAAPGQGGWDTE. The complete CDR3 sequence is CSAAPGQGGWDTEAFF.

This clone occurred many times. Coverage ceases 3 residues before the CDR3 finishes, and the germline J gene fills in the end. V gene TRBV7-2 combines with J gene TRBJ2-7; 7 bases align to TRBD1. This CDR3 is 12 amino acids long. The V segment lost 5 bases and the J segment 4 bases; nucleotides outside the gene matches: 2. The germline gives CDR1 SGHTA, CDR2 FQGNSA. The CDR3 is CASSKQGYEQYF. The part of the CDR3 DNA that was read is TGTGCCAGCAGCAAACAGGGGTACGAG.

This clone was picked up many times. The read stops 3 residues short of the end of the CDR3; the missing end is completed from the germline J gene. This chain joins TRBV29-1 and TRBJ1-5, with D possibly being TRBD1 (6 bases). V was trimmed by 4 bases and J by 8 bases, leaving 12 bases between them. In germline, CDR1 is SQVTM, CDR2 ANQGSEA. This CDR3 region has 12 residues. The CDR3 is CSVAGAGEPQHF. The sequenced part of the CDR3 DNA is TGCAGCGTTGCAGGGGCGGGGGAGCCC.

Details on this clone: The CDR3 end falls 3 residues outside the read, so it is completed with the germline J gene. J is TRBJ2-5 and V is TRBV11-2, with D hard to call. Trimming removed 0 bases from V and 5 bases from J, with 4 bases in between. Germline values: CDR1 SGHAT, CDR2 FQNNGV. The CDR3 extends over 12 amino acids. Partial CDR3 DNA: TGTGCCAGCAGCTTAGATCGGGAGACC. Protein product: CASSLDRET. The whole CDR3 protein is CASSLDRETQYF. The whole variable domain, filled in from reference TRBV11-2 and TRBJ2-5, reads EAGVAQSPRYKIIEKRQSVAFWCNPISGHATLYWYQQILGQGPKLLIQFQNNGVVDDSQLPKDRFSAERLKGVDSTLKIQPAKLEDSAVYLCASSLDRETQYFGPGTRLLVL.

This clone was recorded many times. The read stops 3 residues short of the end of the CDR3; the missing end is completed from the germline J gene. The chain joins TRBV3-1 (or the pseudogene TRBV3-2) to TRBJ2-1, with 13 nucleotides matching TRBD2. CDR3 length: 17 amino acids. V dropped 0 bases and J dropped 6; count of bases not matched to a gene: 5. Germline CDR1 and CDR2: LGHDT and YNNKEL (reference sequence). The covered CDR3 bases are TGTGCCAGCAGCCAAGAAACTAGCGGGGGGGCCCTCAATGAG. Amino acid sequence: CASSQETSGGALNE. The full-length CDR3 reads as CASSQETSGGALNEQFF.

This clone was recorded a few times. CDR3 protein: CASSRGVDKNIQYF. Partial CDR3 DNA: TGTGCCAGCAGCAGAGGGGTGGACAAAAACATT. The rearrangement joins TRBV7-2 to TRBJ2-4; D could derive from TRBD1 or TRBD2 (5 bases each). Read coverage stops 3 residues before the CDR3 terminus; the germline J gene supplies the remainder. Trimming removed 5 bases at V and 3 bases at J, with 11 bases between. CDR1 and CDR2 (germline): SGHTA, FQGNSA. The CDR3 spans 14 residues.